Each of the 26 T cell receptor beta chains below was sequenced from the same sample in a study of T-cell reconstitution after alpha-beta-depleted transplantation in children. Preparation of the TCRbeta library was carried out with unique molecular identifiers. TCRdb re-called the PCR reads with MiXCR, one entry per CDR3 protein. Here the sample spans some 200,000 distinct CDR3 sequences, 6.3% being singletons. The sequencing here drew on PBMCs, taken before TCRalphabeta/CD19-depleted stem cell transplant. The receptor source for this set is a girl under three years old with combined immunodeficiency, due to receive a stem cell transplant.

In its sample, this clonotype was seen many times. The J gene is TRBJ1-5, the V gene TRBV19; 9 positions agree with TRBD1. Germline CDR1 LNHDA, CDR2 SQIVND (reference sequence). This CDR3 is 15 amino acids long. V lost 3 bases to trimming and J lost 11 bases; unmatched junction nucleotides: 11. CDR3 in amino acids: CASSIPGTGTDSQHF. The CDR3 DNA reads TGTGCCAGTAGTATCCCCGGGACAGGGACCGATTCCCAGCATTTT.

This clonotype was seen repeatedly, ten times or more. The chain employs TRBV4-3 and TRBJ2-2; no firm D call. This CDR3 is built from 16 residues. Germline V gene lookup returns CDR1 LGHNA and CDR2 YSLEER. Trimming pared 4 bases from V and 3 bases from J, leaving 15 bases between. The CDR3 coding sequence is TGCGCCAGCAGCCCAAATATAGACCATTACACCGGGGAGCTGTTTTTT. The encoded protein is CASSPNIDHYTGELFF.

The rearrangement joins TRBV7-6 to TRBJ2-3, with 12 bases that match TRBD2. Germline trimming cut 5 bases from V and 8 bases from J; bases unmatched to any gene: 8. There are 15 residues in the CDR3. Germline CDR1 reads SGHVS; CDR2 reads FNYEAQ. In DNA, the CDR3 is TGTGCCAGCAGCCGAGGACTAGCGGGAAACGGTACGCAGTATTTT. Protein sequence: CASSRGLAGNGTQYF.

The chain carries TRBV18 and TRBJ2-7; D uncertain. The germline CDR1 and CDR2 sequences are KGHSH and LQKENI. The V end lost 5 bases, the J end lost 2 bases, and 10 bases lay between the germline ends. The CDR3 totals 13 residues. CDR3 nucleotide sequence: TGTGCCAGCTCAACCGGGTCGACCTACGAGCAGTACTTC. Translation gives CASSTGSTYEQYF.

This clonotype was picked up a small number of times. The chain has TRBV28 and TRBJ2-3; D is possibly TRBD2 (6 bases). Germline loops: CDR1 MDHEN, CDR2 SYDVKM. V was cut by 3 bases and J by 0 bases, with 10 bases left in between. CDR3 size: 15 residues. The CDR3 spells CASSFGSPSTDTQYF. The CDR3 DNA is TGTGCCAGCAGTTTCGGGAGTCCTAGCACAGATACGCAGTATTTT.

The J gene is TRBJ2-7, the V gene TRBV29-1, with D perhaps matching TRBD2 (6 bases). The CDR3 spans 14 residues. The ends were cut back, 4 bases at V and 0 bases at J, with 13 bases in the middle. The germline gives CDR1 SQVTM, CDR2 ANQGSEA. The CDR3 DNA sequence: TGCAGCGTTGGCCAACGGGGGTTCTCCTACGAGCAGTACTTC. The encoded protein is CSVGQRGFSYEQYF.

This clonotype has a count of ten or more. The J gene is TRBJ2-4, the V gene TRBV5-1, with TRBD2 matching over 8 bases. Trimming cost V 0 bases and J 0 bases; bases outside gene matches: 5. The CDR3 length is 17 residues. Germline loops: CDR1 SGHRS, CDR2 YFSETQ. CDR3 coding DNA: TGCGCCAGCAGCTTGGCCTTGGCGGGAGGAGCCAAAAACATTCAGTACTTC. Translating it yields CASSLALAGGAKNIQYF.

In its sample, this clonotype was seen a few times. The V gene is TRBV7-9, the J gene TRBJ2-5; the match to TRBD2 covers 8 bases. The trim removed 2 bases at V and 2 bases at J, leaving 7 bases unmatched. CDR1 and CDR2 (germline): SEHNR, FQNEAQ (reference sequence). This CDR3 region has 16 residues. CDR3 protein: CASSLFGSGIQETQYF. Written as DNA, the CDR3 is TGTGCCAGCAGCTTATTCGGTAGCGGGATTCAAGAGACCCAGTACTTC.

This clonotype was detected ten times or more. DNA for the CDR3: TGCAGTGCTAGGTCTGGGGGCTGGGTCGAGCAGTACTTC. The encoded protein is CSARSGGWVEQYF. This sequence joins TRBV20-1 and TRBJ2-7; possible D gene TRBD1, 6 bases. V lost 3 bases and J lost 6, with 15 bases in between. The CDR3 loop spans 13 amino acids. Germline lookup yields CDR1 DFQATT and CDR2 SNEGSKA (reference sequence).

Ten or more counts support this clonotype. The rearrangement joins TRBV2 to TRBJ2-1; D may be TRBD1 (6 bases). V was trimmed by 2 bases and J by 3 bases, leaving 11 bases between them. Germline assignment: CDR1 SNHLY and CDR2 FYNNEI. This CDR3 spans 15 amino acids. As DNA, the CDR3 is TGTGCCAGCAGTGAATCAGGGGTGCTCTACAATGAGCAGTTCTTC. Translating it yields CASSESGVLYNEQFF.

This clonotype was seen repeatedly, ten times or more. The chain links TRBV6-5 to TRBJ1-5; no clear D gene. CDR3 size: 15 residues. V was trimmed by 1 base and J by 0 bases, leaving 7 bases between them. Germline values: CDR1 MNHEY, CDR2 SVGAGI. CDR3 DNA: TGTGCCAGCAGTTACTTGGGTATTAGCAATCAGCCCCAGCATTTT. Translation: CASSYLGISNQPQHF.

This clonotype was seen at least ten times. In DNA, the CDR3 is TGTGCCAGCAGCTGGGGGAACTTGGAAGGCTACACCTTC. Its protein is CASSWGNLEGYTF. The chain uses TRBV27 and TRBJ1-2; D is perhaps TRBD1 (5 bases). The V gene's germline CDR1 is MNHEY and CDR2 SMNVEV (reference sequence). This CDR3 comprises 13 residues. Between the trimmed V and J ends, which lost 6 bases and 8 bases, there was a span of 16 bases.

About this clonotype itself: A clone one base away is much larger, so this may be a read error. Because it lacks the conserved phenylalanine or tryptophan at the end, this CDR3 is likely a read error. J is TRBJ1-3 and V is TRBV4-3; D gene uncertain. The CDR3 contains 16 residues. Between the trimmed V and J ends, which lost 0 bases and 0 bases, there was a span of 9 bases. Germline assignment: CDR1 LGHNA and CDR2 YSLEER. CDR3 sequence: CASSQDSFLSGNTIYY. CDR3 coding DNA: TGCGCCAGCAGCCAAGATTCATTCCTCTCTGGAAACACCATATATTAT.

This chain joins TRBV29-1 and TRBJ2-5; the D gene could be TRBD1 or TRBD2 (5 bases each). Deletions cut 0 bases from V and 14 bases from J, with 19 bases between. Germline loops: CDR1 SQVTM, CDR2 ANQGSEA. This CDR3 is 13 amino acids long. Here the CDR3 DNA reads TGCAGCGTTGAAGATCCTATCGGGGCCGTTAAATACTTC. It codes for CSVEDPIGAVKYF.

In its sample, this clonotype was seen many times. The chain couples TRBV4-1 to TRBJ2-6; TRBD2 might be the D (6 bases). This CDR3 contains 16 residues. Trimming took off 4 bases at V and 1 base at J, with 11 bases between the two ends. Per germline, CDR1 MGHRA and CDR2 YSYEKL. The CDR3 region has the DNA TGCGCCAGCAGCCGAGAACGGGGGTCTGGGGCCAACGTCCTGACTTTC. This encodes CASSRERGSGANVLTF.

This clonotype has more than one count but fewer than ten. The chain's CDR3 is CASKGLAGGDYNEQFF. In nucleotides, the CDR3 is TGTGCCAGCAAAGGTTTGGCCGGGGGGGATTACAATGAGCAGTTCTTC. J is TRBJ2-1 and V is TRBV2; 8 bases align to TRBD2. CDR1 is SNHLY and CDR2 is FYNNEI in the germline V gene. CDR3 length: 16 amino acids. The trim removed 7 bases at V and 4 bases at J, leaving 12 bases unmatched.

This clonotype showed up just a few times. The rearrangement links TRBV5-1 to TRBJ2-6, with 8 bases matching TRBD1. CDR3 size: 16 residues. Germline lookup yields CDR1 SGHRS and CDR2 YFSETQ. V gave up 4 bases and J gave up 6 bases; unmatched junction bases: 9. CDR3 sequence: CASSGYSGQVANVLTF. The CDR3 region has the DNA TGCGCCAGCAGCGGCTACTCGGGACAGGTGGCCAACGTCCTGACTTTC.

The table lists this clonotype with many counts. The chain uses TRBV29-1 and TRBJ2-3; 8 positions agree with TRBD1. CDR1 and CDR2 (germline): SQVTM, ANQGSEA. CDR3 size: 13 residues. Trimming cost V 7 bases and J 2 bases; bases outside gene matches: 5. CDR3 protein: CSAPGQATDTQYF. CDR3 in DNA: TGCAGCGCTCCGGGACAGGCCACAGATACGCAGTATTTT.

This clonotype was seen a few times. The chain carries TRBV29-1 and TRBJ2-1; weak D call: TRBD2 (5 bases). V dropped 7 bases and J dropped 3 bases, with 7 bases sitting between them. Germline CDR1 is SQVTM and CDR2 is ANQGSEA. CDR3 size: 11 residues. The CDR3 is CSGRDYNEQFF. The CDR3 DNA reads as TGCAGCGGCCGGGACTACAATGAGCAGTTCTTC.

This clonotype was seen ten or more times. The chain recombines TRBV29-1 with TRBJ2-7, with unresolved D. V lost 7 bases to trimming and J lost 4 bases, with 17 bases between them. The V gene's germline CDR1 is SQVTM and CDR2 ANQGSEA. The CDR3 covers 13 residues. CDR3 DNA sequence: TGCAGCGGATTGGCAGGAGTAAGTTACGAGCAGTACTTC. Translating gives CSGLAGVSYEQYF.

This clonotype has ten or more counts. The gene calls are TRBV5-1 and TRBJ2-2; D is perhaps TRBD2 (6 bases). CDR3 size: 17 residues. Germline CDR1 SGHRS, CDR2 YFSETQ. The germline V and J ends were trimmed by 3 bases and 3 bases, with 18 bases remaining between them. In DNA, the CDR3 is TGCGCCAGCAGCTGGCGGGACCCCATTGACTACACCGGGGAGCTGTTTTTT. Its protein is CASSWRDPIDYTGELFF. Combining the CDR3 with reference TRBV5-1 and TRBJ2-2 gives the whole variable domain KAGVTQTPRYLIKTRGQQVTLSCSPISGHRSVSWYQQTPGQGLQFLFEYFSETQRNKGNFPGRFSGRQFSNSRSEMNVSTLELGDSALYLCASSWRDPIDYTGELFFGEGSRLTVL.

The table lists this clonotype with many counts. The chain links TRBV29-1 to TRBJ1-2; 8 nucleotides align to TRBD1. With 7 bases clipped from V and 6 bases from J, the junction kept 13 bases outside the gene matches. Germline CDR1 and CDR2: SQVTM and ANQGSEA. The CDR3 sequence is 14 residues long. Written as DNA, the CDR3 is TGCAGCGCCGCGTACGGACAGGGTTTGGATGGCTACACCTTC. As protein: CSAAYGQGLDGYTF.

There are many counts of this clonotype. The V gene is TRBV29-1, the J gene TRBJ2-7; 14 bases map to TRBD2. The germline gives CDR1 SQVTM, CDR2 ANQGSEA. CDR3 length equals 16 residues. The junction had 9 bases not matched to a gene; V was cut back by 4 bases and J by 4 bases. The CDR3 coding sequence is TGCAGCGTTGTTGGGACTAGCGGGAGCGTCTCATACGAGCAGTACTTC. Protein product: CSVVGTSGSVSYEQYF.

Many counts were recorded for this clonotype. The gene calls are TRBV4-3 and TRBJ2-1, with no clear D. The CDR3 has 19 residues. Per germline, CDR1 LGHNA and CDR2 YSLEER. V gave up 0 bases and J gave up 0 bases, with 18 bases separating them. This chain's CDR3 is CASSQEYLGAGPSYNEQFF. For the CDR3, the DNA is TGCGCCAGCAGCCAAGAATATCTTGGTGCCGGCCCCTCCTACAATGAGCAGTTCTTC.

The chain joins TRBV7-9 to TRBJ2-1; 9 nucleotides match TRBD2. CDR1 and CDR2 (germline): SEHNR, FQNEAQ (reference sequence). The CDR3 is 16 residues long. The J segment lost 7 bases and the V segment lost 5 bases, leaving 12 bases of the junction unmatched. CDR3 nucleotide sequence: TGTGCCAGCAGCCGCTTGGCGGGGGGGCCCGGGAATGAGCAGTTCTTC. It is translated as CASSRLAGGPGNEQFF.

Ten or more counts support this clonotype. The rearrangement uses TRBV28 and TRBJ2-7; D gene uncertain. V lost 2 bases, J lost 4 bases, and 6 bases lay in between. CDR3 size: 12 residues. Germline CDR1 MDHEN, CDR2 SYDVKM. The CDR3 spells CASSLPGYEQYF. CDR3 DNA sequence: TGTGCCAGCAGTTTACCCGGATACGAGCAGTACTTC.